The 21 T cell receptor beta chains reported below all come from one sample, sequenced in a study of blood T cell repertoires in COVID-19. Repertoires were generated with immunoSEQ multiplex PCR, while TCRdb's copy carries only in-frame clones and drops some. Among around 65,000 clones listed, roughly 80% were seen once. Sequenced sample: peripheral blood. Every receptor here comes from an elderly man with active COVID-19.

This chain joins TRBV7-3 and TRBJ2-2; D gene uncertain. The germline V and J ends were trimmed by 2 bases and 4 bases, with 11 bases remaining between them. Germline CDR1 and CDR2: SGHTA and FQGTGA. CDR3 length: 15 residues. This CDR3 is CASSLWAQATGELFF. In DNA, the CDR3 is TGTGCCAGCAGCTTATGGGCTCAGGCCACCGGGGAGCTGTTTTTT.

The chain recombines TRBV24-1 with TRBJ2-1; TRBD2 matches at 7 bases. The CDR3 extends over 14 amino acids. Germline V gene lookup returns CDR1 KGHDR and CDR2 SFDVKD. V gave up 4 bases and J gave up 5 bases; unmatched junction bases: 4. CDR3 residues: CATSDPGTNNEQFF. The CDR3 DNA reads as TGTGCCACCAGTGACCCCGGGACTAACAATGAGCAGTTCTTC.

The rearrangement joins TRBV3-1 (or the pseudogene TRBV3-2) to TRBJ2-5; D unresolved. CDR3 length: 15 residues. V gave up 0 bases and J gave up 2 bases, with 10 bases separating them. Germline assignment: CDR1 LGHDT and CDR2 YNNKEL (reference sequence). CDR3 sequence reads: CASSQDGRIQETQYF. The CDR3 DNA reads TGTGCCAGCAGCCAAGATGGCAGGATTCAAGAGACCCAGTACTTC.

This rearrangement joins TRBV6-5 to TRBJ2-7; 7 positions match TRBD2. The CDR3 totals 15 residues. V dropped 2 bases and J dropped 5; count of bases not matched to a gene: 9. Germline CDR1 and CDR2: MNHEY and SVGAGI. CDR3 residues: CASSYRRGGGHEQYF. The CDR3 DNA is TGTGCCAGCAGTTACCGCCGCGGGGGAGGGCACGAGCAGTACTTC.

The chain links TRBV5-6 to TRBJ1-3, with TRBD1 matching over 8 bases. Trimming removed 4 bases from V and 0 bases from J; junction bases left unmatched: 3. Looked up from germline, CDR1 is SGHDT and CDR2 is YYEEEE. The CDR3 length is 15 residues. CDR3 bases: TGTGCCAGCAGCCGGGACAGGATCTCTGGAAACACCATATATTTT. Its protein is CASSRDRISGNTIYF.

This chain links TRBV24-1 with TRBJ2-7, with a possible D match to TRBD1 (5 bases). V was trimmed by 4 bases and J by 2 bases, leaving 14 bases between them. Germline V gene lookup returns CDR1 KGHDR and CDR2 SFDVKD. The CDR3 has 15 amino acids. The CDR3 region is CATSDPRTRTYEQYF. The CDR3 DNA is TGTGCCACCAGTGACCCCCGGACAAGAACCTACGAGCAGTACTTC.

This chain joins TRBV9 and TRBJ2-7, with D unresolved. Trimming removed 0 bases at V and 6 bases at J, with 10 bases between. Germline CDR1 reads SGDLS; CDR2 reads YYNGEE. The CDR3 runs to 13 residues. CDR3 bases: TGTGCCAGCAGCGTAGAGCCCCTCGGCGAGCAGTACTTC. Residues: CASSVEPLGEQYF. Complete variable domain (other parts from reference TRBV9 and TRBJ2-7): DSGVTQTPKHLITATGQRVTLRCSPRSGDLSVYWYQQSLDQGLQFLIQYYNGEERAKGNILERFSAQQFPDLHSELNLSSLELGDSALYFCASSVEPLGEQYFGPGTRLTVT.

The V call is TRBV2, the J call TRBJ2-1, with 12 bases fitting TRBD2. J was trimmed by 6 bases and V by 7 bases; bases with no gene match: 7. The germline gives CDR1 SNHLY, CDR2 FYNNEI. The length of the CDR3 is 15 residues. The CDR3 nucleotides read TGTGCCAGCACCCCAACTAGCGGGGGGCCCAATGAGCAGTTCTTC. This gives the protein CASTPTSGGPNEQFF. The variable domain in full, with the rest retrieved from reference TRBV2 and TRBJ2-1, is EPEVTQTPSHQVTQMGQEVILRCVPISNHLYFYWYRQILGQKVEFLVSFYNNEISEKSEIFDDQFSVERPDGSNFTLKIRSTKLEDSAMYFCASTPTSGGPNEQFFGPGTRLTVL.

V usage is TRBV7-8 and J usage is TRBJ1-6; 10 nucleotides match TRBD1. V lost 3 bases, J lost 6 bases, and 5 bases stayed unmatched. The germline CDR1 and CDR2 sequences are SGHVS and FQNEAQ. The CDR3 is made up of 16 amino acids. DNA of the CDR3: TGTGCCAGCAGCTTTTCTGGGACAGGGGCTAATTCACCCCTCCACTTT. Translated: CASSFSGTGANSPLHF.

The rearrangement uses TRBV3-1 (or the pseudogene TRBV3-2) and TRBJ2-6; unclear D gene. Germline CDR1 is LGHDT and CDR2 is YNNKEL (reference sequence). The ends were cut back, 0 bases at V and 0 bases at J, with 9 bases in the middle. The CDR3 loop spans 17 amino acids. The CDR3 nucleotides read TGTGCCAGCAGCCAAGATCCCCGGTCCTCTGGGGCCAACGTCCTGACTTTC. Encoded protein: CASSQDPRSSGANVLTF.

This clone has a handful of counts. The gene calls are TRBV5-4 and TRBJ2-7, with 7 bases aligning to TRBD2. Germline values: CDR1 SGHNT, CDR2 YYREEE (reference sequence). The CDR3 totals 14 residues. With 5 bases clipped from V and 2 bases from J, the junction kept 7 bases outside the gene matches. The CDR3 loop is CASRVEGLPYEQYF. The CDR3, as DNA: TGTGCCAGCAGAGTTGAGGGACTACCCTACGAGCAGTACTTC. Supplemented by reference TRBV5-4 and TRBJ2-7, the full variable domain reads ETGVTQSPTHLIKTRGQQVTLRCSSQSGHNTVSWYQQALGQGPQFIFQYYREEENGRGNFPPRFSGLQFPNYSSELNVNALELDDSALYLCASRVEGLPYEQYFGPGTRLTVT.

This clone was seen just once. The chain couples TRBV9 to TRBJ1-3, with a tentative D call TRBD1 (6 bases). The CDR3 totals 16 residues. Germline loops: CDR1 SGDLS, CDR2 YYNGEE. The germline V and J ends were trimmed by 3 bases and 0 bases, with 13 bases remaining between them. The CDR3 loop reads CASSALLGGSGNTIYF. As DNA, the CDR3 is TGTGCCAGCAGCGCCCTGTTAGGGGGCTCTGGAAACACCATATATTTT.

This clone was seen only once. This chain uses TRBV6-2 or TRBV6-3 with TRBJ2-1; 9 bases agree with TRBD2. The J segment lost 3 bases and the V segment lost 6 bases, leaving 9 bases of the junction unmatched. The CDR3 sequence is 16 residues long. Germline V gene sequence: CDR1 MNHEY, CDR2 SVGEGT. The CDR3 here is CASSLYASGIYNEQFF. DNA of the CDR3: TGTGCCAGCAGCCTTTATGCTAGCGGGATCTACAATGAGCAGTTCTTC.

The chain couples TRBV2 to TRBJ1-1; D is undetermined. The CDR3 runs to 11 residues. V was shortened by 4 bases and J by 7 bases, with 7 bases between the two germline ends. Germline values: CDR1 SNHLY, CDR2 FYNNEI. Here the CDR3 DNA reads TGTGCCAGCAGTGTCTACGGTGAAGCTTTCTTT. This encodes CASSVYGEAFF.

V and J are TRBV12-3 or TRBV12-4 and TRBJ2-2; D remains unclear. The CDR3 totals 13 residues. V was shortened by 8 bases and J by 9 bases, with 16 bases between the two germline ends. The CDR3 is CASLPPGPRELFF. CDR3 DNA sequence: TGTGCCAGCCTCCCCCCGGGTCCGAGGGAGCTGTTTTTT.

V usage is TRBV5-5 and J usage is TRBJ2-1; 11 bases fit TRBD1. Germline V lookup: CDR1 SGHKS, CDR2 YYEKEE (reference sequence). J was trimmed by 5 bases and V by 4 bases; bases with no gene match: 5. This CDR3 is built from 15 residues. CDR3 DNA sequence: TGTGCCAGCAGCCCGGGACAGGGGGTTGACAATGAGCAGTTCTTC. Amino acid sequence: CASSPGQGVDNEQFF.

The chain recombines TRBV6-2 or TRBV6-3 with TRBJ1-2; no definite D call. V gave up 2 bases and J gave up 6 bases, with 22 bases separating them. CDR1 MNHEY and CDR2 SVGEGT come from the germline V gene. CDR3 size: 17 residues. The CDR3 loop is CASSYAAVITTHHGYTF. The DNA for the CDR3 is TGTGCCAGCAGTTACGCGGCAGTCATAACTACCCACCATGGCTACACCTTC.

This chain joins TRBV20-1 and TRBJ2-5; D gene unclear. V was trimmed by 7 bases and J by 5 bases, leaving 11 bases between them. CDR1 is DFQATT and CDR2 is SNEGSKA in the germline V gene (reference sequence). The CDR3 is made up of 11 amino acids. CDR3 DNA sequence: TGCAGTGTTGAGGCTGTGGAGACCCAGTACTTC. It encodes CSVEAVETQYF.

This clone was counted only a few times. This chain links TRBV11-3 with TRBJ1-5, with 8 bases aligning to TRBD1. CDR1 and CDR2 (germline): SGHNT, YENEEA. V dropped 5 bases and J dropped 2; count of bases not matched to a gene: 11. CDR3 length: 17 amino acids. DNA of the CDR3: TGTGCCAGCAGCCCCCGCGGCAGGGGGCTTTGCAATCAGCCCCAGCATTTT. This translates into CASSPRGRGLCNQPQHF. Using reference TRBV11-3 and TRBJ1-5 for the parts outside the CDR3, the full variable domain is EAGVVQSPRYKIIEKKQPVAFWCNPISGHNTLYWYLQNLGQGPELLIRYENEEAVDDSQLPKDRFSAERLKGVDSTLKIQPAELGDSAVYLCASSPRGRGLCNQPQHFGDGTRLSIL.

This rearrangement joins TRBV7-2 to TRBJ2-3; D ambiguous. The V gene lost 1 base and the J gene lost 4 bases, with 9 bases spanning the gap. Germline assignment: CDR1 SGHTA and CDR2 FQGNSA. The CDR3 length is 14 residues. The DNA for the CDR3 is TGTGCCAGCAGCTTAGAGGTTCGGGCAGATACGCAGTATTTT. Translated, it gives CASSLEVRADTQYF.

This chain uses TRBV7-2 with TRBJ1-2, with 7 bases aligning to TRBD1. The germline CDR1 and CDR2 sequences are SGHTA and FQGNSA. After removal of 8 bases from V and 2 bases from J, the junction contained 8 bases not matched to a gene. The CDR3 spans 14 residues. The CDR3 bases are TGTGCCAGCCCCACGGGACAGTCCAACTATGGCTACACCTTC. It encodes CASPTGQSNYGYTF.